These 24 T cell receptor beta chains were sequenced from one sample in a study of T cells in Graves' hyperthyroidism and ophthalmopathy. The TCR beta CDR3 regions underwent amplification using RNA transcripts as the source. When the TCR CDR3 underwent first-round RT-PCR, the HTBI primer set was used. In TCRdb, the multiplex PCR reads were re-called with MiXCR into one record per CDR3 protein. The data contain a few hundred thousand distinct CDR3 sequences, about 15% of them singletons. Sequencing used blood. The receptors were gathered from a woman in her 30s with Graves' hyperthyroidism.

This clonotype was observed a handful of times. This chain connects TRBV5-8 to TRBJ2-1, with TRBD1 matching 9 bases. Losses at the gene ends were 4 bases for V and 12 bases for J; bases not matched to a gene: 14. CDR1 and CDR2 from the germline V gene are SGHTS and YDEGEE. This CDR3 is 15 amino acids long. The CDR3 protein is CASSPGQGVSGGQFF. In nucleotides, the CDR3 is TGTGCCAGCAGCCCGGGACAGGGAGTCTCTGGTGGGCAGTTCTTC.

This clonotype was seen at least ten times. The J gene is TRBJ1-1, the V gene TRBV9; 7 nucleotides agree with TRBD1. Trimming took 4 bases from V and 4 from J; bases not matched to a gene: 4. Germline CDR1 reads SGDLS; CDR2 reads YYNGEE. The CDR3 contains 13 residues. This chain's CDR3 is CASSNRGGTEAFF. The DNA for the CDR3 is TGTGCCAGCAGCAACAGGGGAGGCACTGAAGCTTTCTTT.

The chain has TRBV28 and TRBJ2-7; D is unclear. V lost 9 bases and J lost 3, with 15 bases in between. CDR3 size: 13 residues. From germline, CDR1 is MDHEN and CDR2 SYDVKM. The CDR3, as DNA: TGTGCCAGTTCACACGAAATAAACTACGAGCAGTACTTC. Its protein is CASSHEINYEQYF.

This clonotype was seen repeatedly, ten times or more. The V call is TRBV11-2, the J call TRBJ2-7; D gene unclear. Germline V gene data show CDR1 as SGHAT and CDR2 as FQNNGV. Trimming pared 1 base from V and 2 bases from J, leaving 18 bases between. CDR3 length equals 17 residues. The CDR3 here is CASSLVVGMTAAYEQYF. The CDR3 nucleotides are TGTGCCAGCAGCTTAGTAGTAGGTATGACTGCGGCCTACGAGCAGTACTTC.

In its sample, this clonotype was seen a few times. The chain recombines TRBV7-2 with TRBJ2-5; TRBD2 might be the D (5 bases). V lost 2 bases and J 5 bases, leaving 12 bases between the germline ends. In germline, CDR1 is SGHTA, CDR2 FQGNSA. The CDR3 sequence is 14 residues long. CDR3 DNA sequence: TGTGCCAGCAGCTTAAGAGGGCGAGGGGAGACCCAGTACTTC. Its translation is CASSLRGRGETQYF. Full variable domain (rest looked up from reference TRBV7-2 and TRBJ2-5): GAGVSQSPSNKVTEKGKDVELRCDPISGHTALYWYRQSLGQGLEFLIYFQGNSAPDKSGLPSDRFSAERTGGSVSTLTIQRTQQEDSAVYLCASSLRGRGETQYFGPGTRLLVL.

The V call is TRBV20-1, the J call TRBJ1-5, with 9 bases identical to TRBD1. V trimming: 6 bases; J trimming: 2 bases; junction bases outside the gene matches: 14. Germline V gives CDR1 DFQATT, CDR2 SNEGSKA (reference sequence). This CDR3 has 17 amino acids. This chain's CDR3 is CSAFRRDRVSGNQPQHF. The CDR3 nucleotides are TGCAGTGCGTTCCGCCGGGACAGGGTTTCGGGCAATCAGCCCCAGCATTTT.

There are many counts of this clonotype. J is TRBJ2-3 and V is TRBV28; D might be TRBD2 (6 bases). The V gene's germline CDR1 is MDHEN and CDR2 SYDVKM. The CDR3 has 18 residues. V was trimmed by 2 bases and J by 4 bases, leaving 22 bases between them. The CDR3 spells CASSLPNVLAKGSDTQYF. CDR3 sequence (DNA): TGTGCCAGCAGTTTACCTAACGTTCTAGCGAAAGGGTCAGATACGCAGTATTTT.

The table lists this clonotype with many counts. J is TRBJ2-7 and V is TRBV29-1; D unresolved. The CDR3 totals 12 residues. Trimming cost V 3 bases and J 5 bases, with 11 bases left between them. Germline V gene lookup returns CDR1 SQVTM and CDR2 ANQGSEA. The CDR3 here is CSVDLQRDEQYF. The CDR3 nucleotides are TGCAGCGTTGACCTACAGCGCGACGAGCAGTACTTC.

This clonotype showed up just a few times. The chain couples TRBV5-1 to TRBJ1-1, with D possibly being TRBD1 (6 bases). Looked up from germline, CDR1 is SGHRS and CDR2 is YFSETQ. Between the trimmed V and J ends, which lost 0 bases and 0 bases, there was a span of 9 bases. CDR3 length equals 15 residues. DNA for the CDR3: TGCGCCAGCAGCTTGGAGTCAGGGGTGAACACTGAAGCTTTCTTT. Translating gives CASSLESGVNTEAFF.

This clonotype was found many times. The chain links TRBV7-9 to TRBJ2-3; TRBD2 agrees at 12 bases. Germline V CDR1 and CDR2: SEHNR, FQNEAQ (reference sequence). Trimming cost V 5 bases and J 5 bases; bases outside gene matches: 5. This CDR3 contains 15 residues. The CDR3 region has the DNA TGTGCCAGCAGCCAACTAGCGGGAGGAGGAGATACGCAGTATTTT. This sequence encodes CASSQLAGGGDTQYF.

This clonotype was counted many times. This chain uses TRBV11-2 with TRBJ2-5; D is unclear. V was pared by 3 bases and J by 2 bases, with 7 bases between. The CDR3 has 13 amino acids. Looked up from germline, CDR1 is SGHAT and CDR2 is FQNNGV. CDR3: CASSLVPQETQYF. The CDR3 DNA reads TGTGCCAGCAGCTTGGTCCCACAAGAGACCCAGTACTTC.

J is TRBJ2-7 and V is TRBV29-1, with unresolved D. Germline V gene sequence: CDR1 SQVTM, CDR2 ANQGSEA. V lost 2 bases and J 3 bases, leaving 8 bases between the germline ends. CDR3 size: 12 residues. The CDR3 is CSVESPLYEQYF. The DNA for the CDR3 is TGCAGCGTTGAAAGTCCTCTCTACGAGCAGTACTTC.

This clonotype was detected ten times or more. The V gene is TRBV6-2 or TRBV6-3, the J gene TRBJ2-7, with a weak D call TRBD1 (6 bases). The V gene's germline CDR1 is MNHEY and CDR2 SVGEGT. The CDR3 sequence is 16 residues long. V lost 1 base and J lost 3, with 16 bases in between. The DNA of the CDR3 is TGTGCCAGCAGTTACTTGGCGGACAGATTACTCTACGAGCAGTACTTC. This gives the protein CASSYLADRLLYEQYF.

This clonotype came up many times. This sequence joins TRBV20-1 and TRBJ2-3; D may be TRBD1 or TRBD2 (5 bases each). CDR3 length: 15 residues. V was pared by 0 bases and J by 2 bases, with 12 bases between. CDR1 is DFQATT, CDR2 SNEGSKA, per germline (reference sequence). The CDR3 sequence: CSARDLGESTDTQYF. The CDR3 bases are TGCAGTGCTAGAGATTTGGGGGAGTCCACAGATACGCAGTATTTT.

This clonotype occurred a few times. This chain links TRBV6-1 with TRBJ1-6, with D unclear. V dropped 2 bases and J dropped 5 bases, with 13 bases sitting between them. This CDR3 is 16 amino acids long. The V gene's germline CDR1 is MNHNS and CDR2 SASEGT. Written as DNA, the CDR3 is TGTGCCAGCAGTGAACTGCATCCCCTGAATAATTCACCCCTCCACTTT. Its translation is CASSELHPLNNSPLHF.

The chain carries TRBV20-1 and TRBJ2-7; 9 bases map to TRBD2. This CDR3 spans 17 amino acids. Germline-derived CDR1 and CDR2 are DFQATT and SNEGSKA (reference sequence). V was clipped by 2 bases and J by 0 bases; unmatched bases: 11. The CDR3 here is CSARFLTLAGISYEQYF. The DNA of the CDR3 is TGCAGTGCTAGATTCCTAACCCTAGCGGGAATCTCCTACGAGCAGTACTTC.

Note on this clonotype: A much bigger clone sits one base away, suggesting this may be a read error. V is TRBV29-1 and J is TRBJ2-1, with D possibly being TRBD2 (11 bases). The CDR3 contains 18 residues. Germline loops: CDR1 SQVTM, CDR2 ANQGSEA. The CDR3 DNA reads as TGCGGCGCGGAGGGACAGGGGAAGACTAGCGGGACGAATAGCGAGCAGTTCTTC. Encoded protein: CGAEGQGKTSGTNSEQFF.

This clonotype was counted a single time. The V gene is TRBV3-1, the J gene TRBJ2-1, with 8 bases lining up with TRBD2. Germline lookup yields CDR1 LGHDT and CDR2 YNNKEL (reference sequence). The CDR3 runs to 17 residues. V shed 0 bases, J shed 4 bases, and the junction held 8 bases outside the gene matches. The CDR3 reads CASSQEGMTSAYNEQFF. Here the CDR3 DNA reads TGTGCCAGCAGCCAAGAGGGGATGACTAGCGCGTACAATGAGCAGTTCTTC.

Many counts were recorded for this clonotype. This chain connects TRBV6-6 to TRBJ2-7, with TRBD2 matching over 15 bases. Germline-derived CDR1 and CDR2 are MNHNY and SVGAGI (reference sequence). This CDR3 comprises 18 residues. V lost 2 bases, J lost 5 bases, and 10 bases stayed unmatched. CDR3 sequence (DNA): TGTGCCAGCAGTTACGCCTGGGGACTAGCGGGAGGAAGTAACGAGCAGTACTTC. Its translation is CASSYAWGLAGGSNEQYF.

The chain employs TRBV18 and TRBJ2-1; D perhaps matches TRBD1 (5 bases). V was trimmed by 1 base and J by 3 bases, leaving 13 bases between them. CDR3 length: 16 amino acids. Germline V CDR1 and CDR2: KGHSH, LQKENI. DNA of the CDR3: TGTGCCAGCTCACCACGCGACTTGGGGCTCTACAATGAGCAGTTCTTC. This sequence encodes CASSPRDLGLYNEQFF.

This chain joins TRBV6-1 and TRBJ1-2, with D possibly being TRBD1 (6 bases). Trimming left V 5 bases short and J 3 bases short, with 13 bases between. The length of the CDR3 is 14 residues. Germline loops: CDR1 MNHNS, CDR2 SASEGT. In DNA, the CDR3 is TGTGCCAGCAGTTTAGGGGGGACGTACTATGGCTACACCTTC. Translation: CASSLGGTYYGYTF.

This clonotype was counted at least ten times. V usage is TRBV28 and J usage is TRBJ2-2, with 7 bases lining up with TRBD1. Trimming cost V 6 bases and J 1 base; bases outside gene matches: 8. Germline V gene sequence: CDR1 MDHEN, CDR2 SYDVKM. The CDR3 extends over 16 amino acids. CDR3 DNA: TGTGCCAGCAGGCCCGGGGACAGCATGAACACCGGGGAGCTGTTTTTT. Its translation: CASRPGDSMNTGELFF.

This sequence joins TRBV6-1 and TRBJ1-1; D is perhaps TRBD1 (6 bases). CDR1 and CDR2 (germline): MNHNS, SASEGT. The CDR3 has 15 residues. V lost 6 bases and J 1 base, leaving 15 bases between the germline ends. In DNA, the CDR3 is TGTGCCAGCAGCCGCACAGGGAGGGGGAACACTGAAGCTTTCTTT. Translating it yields CASSRTGRGNTEAFF.

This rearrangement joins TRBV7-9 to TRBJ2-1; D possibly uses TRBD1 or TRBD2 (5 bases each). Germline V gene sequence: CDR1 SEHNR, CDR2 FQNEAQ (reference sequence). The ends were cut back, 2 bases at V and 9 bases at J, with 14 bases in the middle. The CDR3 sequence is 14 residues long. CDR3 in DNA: TGTGCCAGCAGCTTAATAGAAACAGGAGGTGAGCAGTTCTTC. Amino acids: CASSLIETGGEQFF.